This T cell receptor (beta chain) derives from a study of breast tumors, draining lymph nodes, adjacent tissues (dated by TCRdb to between 2015 and 2016). Some background on the complete study: In breast cancer patients, the study compared the TCR beta repertoires of tumor, adjacent nontumor tissue and axillary lymph nodes. In human breast cancer, the study set out to assess how tumor, surrounding tissue and draining lymph node repertoires relate to one another and whether T cells might be exchanged between them.

Study-wide conclusions, independent of this receptor: In luminal-like breast cancer, tumor and nontumor tissue repertoires resembled each other significantly more than in basal-like breast cancer. The data were considered consistent with most tumor T cells being derived from the lymph node and subsequently expanding within tumor tissue. The conclusion that tumor T cells originate in lymph nodes was presented as consistent with a hypothesis rather than as directly demonstrated. Tumor T-cell repertoires showed less diversity than lymph node repertoires and more diversity than nontumor tissue repertoires, and tumor T-cell repertoires showed preferential V and J gene usage.

The data were produced on an Illumina HiSeq 2000. TCR beta chain libraries were generated by multiplex PCR amplification. The amplified TCR beta chain products were analyzed by high-throughput sequencing. TCRdb itself trimmed the public reads at Q25 with fastp, ran MiXCR and retained productive beta chains. Each CDR3 protein appears once, grouped with its most common genes and DNA. This sample comprises tens of thousands of distinct CDR3 sequences, over 25% of them detected only once. Jointly, the top ten make up more than 8% of the sample. There are 16 amino acids in the CDR3, from cysteine to phenylalanine inclusive. The sequence is cut down to CDR3 DNA, 48 bases in frame from base 1. V and J lose 3 bases and 3 bases, and a span of 16 bases separates them. CDR1 and CDR2, per the germline V gene, are SGHAT and FQNNGV. Lymph node samples came from the axillary draining lymph nodes of breast cancer patients.

This clonotype has ten or more counts. Its antigen is not yet known. No much larger clonotype is one base removed from it; base qualities were not supplied. This TCR came from a female donor with breast cancer. Some clones in this sample may be carry-over from other donors' samples. The sequence joins TRBV11-2 to TRBJ2-3; the D gene assignment is perhaps TRBD1 or TRBD2, with each matching 5 bases. The sample comprised axillary lymph node tissue. At the DNA level, the sequence is TGTGCCAGCAGCTTTCTCGGTGGGGACGTAACAGATACGCAGTATTTT. The resulting protein is CASSFLGGDVTDTQYF.